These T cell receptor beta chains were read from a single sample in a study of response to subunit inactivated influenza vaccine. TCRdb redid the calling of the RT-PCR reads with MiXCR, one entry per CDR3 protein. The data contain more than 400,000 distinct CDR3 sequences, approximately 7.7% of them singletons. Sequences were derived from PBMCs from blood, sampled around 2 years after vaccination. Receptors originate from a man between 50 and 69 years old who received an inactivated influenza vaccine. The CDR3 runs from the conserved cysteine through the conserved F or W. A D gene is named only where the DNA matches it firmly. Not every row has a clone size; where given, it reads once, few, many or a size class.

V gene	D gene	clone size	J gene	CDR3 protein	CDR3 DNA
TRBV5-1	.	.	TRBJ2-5	CASSSALTVYQETQYF	TGCGCCAGCAGCTCAGCCCTGACAGTCTACCAAGAGACCCAGTACTTC
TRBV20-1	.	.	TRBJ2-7	CSASIPGKTYEQYF	TGCAGTGCTAGCATCCCGGGTAAGACCTACGAGCAGTACTTC
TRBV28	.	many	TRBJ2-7	CASSLLGTYRETYEQYF	TGTGCCAGCAGTTTGTTGGGGACGTACAGGGAAACCTACGAGCAGTACTTC
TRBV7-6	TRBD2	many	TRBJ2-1	CASSFDRGGSSYNEQFF	TGTGCCAGCAGCTTCGATAGGGGCGGGAGCTCCTACAATGAGCAGTTCTTC
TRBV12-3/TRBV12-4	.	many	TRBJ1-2	CASSRSNFGGYTF	TGTGCCAGCAGCCGGAGTAATTTTGGTGGCTACACCTTC
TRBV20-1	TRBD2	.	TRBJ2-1	CSAATSGSLLSYNEQFF	TGCAGTGCCGCGACTAGCGGGTCTCTCCTCTCCTACAATGAGCAGTTCTTC
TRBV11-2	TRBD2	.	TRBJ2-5	CASSLGLASGGSGETQYF	TGTGCCAGCAGCTTAGGTCTGGCTAGCGGGGGCTCGGGAGAGACCCAGTACTTC
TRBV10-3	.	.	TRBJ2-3	CAIRSERVSTDTQYF	TGTGCCATCAGAAGCGAGCGGGTTAGCACAGATACGCAGTATTTT
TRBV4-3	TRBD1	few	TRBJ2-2	CASSPQGAGELFF	TGCGCCAGCAGCCCCCAGGGGGCCGGGGAGCTGTTTTTT
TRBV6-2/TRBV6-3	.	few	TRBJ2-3	CAATQGNTQYF	TGTGCCGCCACCCAGGGGAATACGCAGTATTTT
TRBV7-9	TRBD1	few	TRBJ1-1	CASRVSTGGTEAFF	TGTGCCAGCAGGGTATCGACAGGGGGCACTGAAGCTTTCTTT
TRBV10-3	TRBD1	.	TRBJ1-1	CAVGQGARAEAFF	TGTGCCGTCGGACAGGGGGCTAGAGCTGAAGCTTTCTTT
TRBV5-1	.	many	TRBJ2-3	CASKPGGLEADTQYF	TGCGCCAGCAAACCCGGGGGCCTTGAAGCAGATACGCAGTATTTT
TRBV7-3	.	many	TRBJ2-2	CASSPIMSGTNTGELFF	TGTGCCAGCAGCCCCATCATGAGCGGAACGAACACCGGGGAGCTGTTTTTT
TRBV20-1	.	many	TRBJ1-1	CSASRPDRNTEAFF	TGCAGTGCTAGTCGACCAGATCGGAACACTGAAGCTTTCTTT
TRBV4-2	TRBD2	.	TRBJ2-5	CASSQDPTAGKTETQYF	TGTGCCAGCAGCCAAGATCCCACAGCGGGAAAAACGGAGACCCAGTACTTC
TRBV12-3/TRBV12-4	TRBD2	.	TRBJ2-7	CARSLRSGGPYSYEQYF	TGTGCCCGCAGTTTAAGGAGCGGGGGGCCCTACTCCTACGAGCAGTACTTC
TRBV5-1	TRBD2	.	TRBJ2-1	CSSSGGGQSSYNEQFF	TGCTCCAGCAGCGGCGGGGGGCAAAGCTCCTACAATGAGCAGTTCTTC
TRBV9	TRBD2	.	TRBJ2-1	CASSLGAGVPGGEQFF	TGTGCCAGCAGCCTCGGCGCGGGAGTCCCTGGTGGTGAGCAGTTCTTC
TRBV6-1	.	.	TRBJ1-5	CASSPQGSQPQHF	TGTGCCAGCAGTCCCCAGGGATCTCAGCCCCAGCATTTT
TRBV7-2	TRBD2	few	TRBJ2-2	CASSFVAGEGTGELFF	TGTGCCAGCAGCTTTGTGGCGGGAGAGGGCACCGGGGAGCTGTTTTTT
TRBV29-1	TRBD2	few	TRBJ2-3	CSVEAGVDTQYF	TGCAGCGTTGAGGCGGGGGTGGATACGCAGTATTTT
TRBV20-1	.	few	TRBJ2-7	CSVQSSYEQYF	TGCAGTGTCCAGAGCTCCTACGAGCAGTACTTC
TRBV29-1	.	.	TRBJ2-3	CSAHRPSAQVITDTQYF	TGCAGCGCCCACCGCCCGTCGGCCCAGGTCATCACAGATACGCAGTATTTT
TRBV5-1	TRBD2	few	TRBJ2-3	CASSPRTSGATDTQYF	TGCGCCAGCAGCCCGCGGACTAGCGGGGCCACAGATACGCAGTATTTT
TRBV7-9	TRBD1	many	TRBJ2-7	CASSLGDRGSYEQYF	TGTGCCAGCAGCCTGGGGGACAGGGGCTCCTACGAGCAGTACTTC
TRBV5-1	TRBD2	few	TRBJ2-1	CASSLPSGDNEQFF	TGCGCCAGCAGCTTGCCTAGCGGTGACAATGAGCAGTTCTTC
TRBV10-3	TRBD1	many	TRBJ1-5	CAISESTGAQPQHF	TGTGCCATCAGTGAATCCACAGGGGCTCAGCCCCAGCATTTT
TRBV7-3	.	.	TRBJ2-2	CASSPGTVAGELFF	TGTGCCAGCAGCCCGGGTACGGTGGCCGGGGAGCTGTTTTTT
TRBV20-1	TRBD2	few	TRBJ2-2	CCAREGLAVLRSGELFF	TGCTGTGCTAGAGAGGGACTAGCGGTCCTCCGGTCCGGGGAGCTGTTTTTT
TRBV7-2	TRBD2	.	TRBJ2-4	CASSPTAGGARDIQYF	TGTGCCAGCTCCCCTACCGCGGGAGGCGCAAGGGACATTCAGTACTTC
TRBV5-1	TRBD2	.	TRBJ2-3	CASSPGLGADTQYF	TGCGCCAGCAGCCCCGGACTAGGTGCAGATACGCAGTATTTT
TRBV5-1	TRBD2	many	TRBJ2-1	CASSFEGLAYNEQFF	TGCGCCAGCAGCTTTGAGGGACTAGCCTACAATGAGCAGTTCTTC
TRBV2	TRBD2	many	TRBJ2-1	CASSESGGTSGGIEQFF	TGTGCCAGCAGTGAATCGGGCGGGACTAGCGGGGGAATTGAGCAGTTCTTC
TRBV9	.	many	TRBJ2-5	CASSVRGQETQYF	TGTGCCAGCAGCGTTCGGGGTCAAGAGACCCAGTACTTC
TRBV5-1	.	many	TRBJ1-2	CASSLSWGSAYGYTF	TGCGCCAGCAGCTTGAGTTGGGGGTCAGCTTATGGCTACACCTTC
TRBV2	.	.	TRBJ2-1	CASRLTGPSYNEQFF	TGTGCCAGCAGGCTTACGGGACCCTCCTACAATGAGCAGTTCTTC
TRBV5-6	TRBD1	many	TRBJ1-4	CASSRPGQANEKLFF	TGTGCCAGCAGTCGACCGGGACAGGCTAATGAAAAACTGTTTTTT